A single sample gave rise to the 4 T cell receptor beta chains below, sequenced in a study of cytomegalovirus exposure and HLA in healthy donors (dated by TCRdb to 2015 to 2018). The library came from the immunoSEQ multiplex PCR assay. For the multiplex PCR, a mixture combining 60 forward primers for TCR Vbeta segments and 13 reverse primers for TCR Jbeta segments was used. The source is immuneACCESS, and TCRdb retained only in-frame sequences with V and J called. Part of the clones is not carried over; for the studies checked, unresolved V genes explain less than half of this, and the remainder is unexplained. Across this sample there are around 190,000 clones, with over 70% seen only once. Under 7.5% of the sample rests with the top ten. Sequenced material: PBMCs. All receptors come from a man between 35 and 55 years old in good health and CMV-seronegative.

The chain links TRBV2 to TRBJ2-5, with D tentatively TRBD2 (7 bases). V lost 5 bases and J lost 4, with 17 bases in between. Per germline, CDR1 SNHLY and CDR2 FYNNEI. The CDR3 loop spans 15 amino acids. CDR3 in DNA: TGTGCCAGCAGTTCCACTAGGGGGGGCCGAGAGACCCAGTACTTC. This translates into CASSSTRGGRETQYF.

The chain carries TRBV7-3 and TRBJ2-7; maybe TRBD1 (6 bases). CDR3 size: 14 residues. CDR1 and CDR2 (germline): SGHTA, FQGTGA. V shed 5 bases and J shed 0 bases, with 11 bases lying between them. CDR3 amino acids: CASSPTGSSYEQYF. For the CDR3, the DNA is TGTGCCAGCAGCCCGACAGGATCCTCCTACGAGCAGTACTTC.

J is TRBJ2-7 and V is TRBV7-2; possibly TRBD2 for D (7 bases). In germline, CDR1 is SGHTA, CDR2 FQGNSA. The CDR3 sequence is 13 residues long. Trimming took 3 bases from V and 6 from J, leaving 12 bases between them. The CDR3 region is CASSFSGGAEQYF. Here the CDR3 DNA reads TGTGCCAGCAGCTTCAGTGGGGGGGCCGAGCAGTACTTC.

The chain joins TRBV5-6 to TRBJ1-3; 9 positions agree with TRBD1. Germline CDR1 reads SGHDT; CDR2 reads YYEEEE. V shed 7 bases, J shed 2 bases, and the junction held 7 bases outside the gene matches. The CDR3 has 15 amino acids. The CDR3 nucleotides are TGTGCCAGCGGCCGTGGACAGGGGACTGGAAACACCATATATTTT. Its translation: CASGRGQGTGNTIYF.